This TCR beta chain was recorded in a study of radiation and T cells in renal cell carcinoma. This CDR3 contains 15 residues. V was pared by 1 base and J by 5 bases, with 12 bases between. Germline assignment: CDR1 KGHSH and CDR2 LQKENI. Data came from immunoSEQ multiplex PCR; TCRdb stores just in-frame clones and leaves some out. The sample has roughly 53,000 clones; roughly four fifths are singletons. The sample holds a few counts of this clone. Time point reported: baseline pretreatment blood. The treatment: 15 Gy SBRT to primary tumor, nephrectomy 4 weeks later. Radiation-treated patients gave blood at baseline, week 2 and week 4.

The sequenced sample was blood, obtained from a patient whose treatment included radiotherapy and nephrectomy. V usage is TRBV18 and J usage is TRBJ1-5; D may be TRBD1 (6 bases). The sequence was collected from a woman between 65 and 79 years old with renal cell carcinoma. CDR3 in amino acids: CASSPRGAADQPQHF. CDR3 nucleotide sequence: TGTGCCAGCTCACCACGGGGGGCCGCCGATCAGCCCCAGCATTTT.